The 12 T cell receptor beta chains below all came from one sample that was sequenced in a study of blood T cell repertoires in COVID-19. TCRdb keeps only in-frame clones here, not all; method: immunoSEQ multiplex PCR. The profile shows over 90,000 clones, approximately 78% of them singletons. The material sequenced was peripheral blood. The receptors were gathered from a man aged 55-75 years with active or convalescent COVID-19.

Remarks on this clone: Because the CDR3's place on the DNA is in doubt, the DNA is left out and the CDR3 is given as listed by TCRdb. The chain joins TRBV7-8 to TRBJ2-3; the DNA was not compared with TRBD1, the D call given in the table. The CDR3 extends over 13 residues, inclusive of both ends. The germline V gene has CDR1 SGHVS and CDR2 FQNEAQ. The CDR3 is CASRLGGEVRSIF.

The CDR3 here is CATSLGQGALRETQYF. The CDR3 DNA sequence: TGTGCCACCAGCCTAGGACAGGGGGCGCTTAGGGAGACCCAGTACTTC. V and J are TRBV24-1 and TRBJ2-5; 11 positions agree with TRBD1. Germline CDR1 reads KGHDR; CDR2 reads SFDVKD. Trimming at V came to 7 bases and at J to 5 bases, leaving 11 bases not matched to a gene. This CDR3 contains 16 residues.

The chain recombines TRBV4-1 with TRBJ2-3, with a weak D call TRBD1 (5 bases). Trimming removed 4 bases from V and 3 bases from J, with 8 bases in between. CDR1 is MGHRA, CDR2 YSYEKL, per germline. The length of the CDR3 is 13 residues. CDR3 region: CASSRPGTDTQYF. CDR3 bases: TGCGCCAGCAGCCGCCCAGGGACAGATACGCAGTATTTT.

The CDR3 protein is CASSLAGVGNEQFF. As DNA, the CDR3 is TGTGCCAGCAGTTTGGCGGGTGTAGGCAATGAGCAGTTCTTC. This chain joins TRBV27 and TRBJ2-1, with a tentative D call TRBD2 (5 bases). The germline gives CDR1 MNHEY, CDR2 SMNVEV (reference sequence). The CDR3 loop spans 14 amino acids. Trimming removed 3 bases from V and 6 bases from J, with 12 bases in between.

The V call is TRBV5-4, the J call TRBJ2-3; 7 nucleotides align to TRBD1. The CDR3 consists of 17 residues. Germline trimming cut 0 bases from V and 2 bases from J; bases unmatched to any gene: 9. Germline V lookup: CDR1 SGHNT, CDR2 YYREEE (reference sequence). The CDR3 nucleotides are TGTGCCAGCAGCTTGGGAGGCGGACAGGCCTTCACAGATACGCAGTATTTT. This codes for CASSLGGGQAFTDTQYF.

The count of this clone is one. This chain uses TRBV3-1 (or the pseudogene TRBV3-2) with TRBJ2-7; TRBD2 aligns across 7 bases. This CDR3 is built from 15 residues. Germline V gene data show CDR1 as LGHDT and CDR2 as YNNKEL (reference sequence). With 0 bases clipped from V and 4 bases from J, the junction kept 6 bases outside the gene matches. CDR3 protein: CASSQERASGYEQYF. The CDR3, as DNA: TGTGCCAGCAGCCAAGAAAGGGCTAGCGGATACGAGCAGTACTTC.

The gene calls are TRBV7-9 and TRBJ2-1; 8 nucleotides line up with TRBD2. This CDR3 contains 16 residues. V shed 4 bases and J 6 bases; nucleotides not matched to a gene: 11. The germline CDR1 and CDR2 sequences are SEHNR and FQNEAQ (reference sequence). The CDR3 nucleotides read TGTGCCAGCAGCTATGTCCCGGGACTAGAGGCCAATGAGCAGTTCTTC. This encodes CASSYVPGLEANEQFF.

The chain joins TRBV11-2 to TRBJ2-2; 7 positions match TRBD2. Germline V gene sequence: CDR1 SGHAT, CDR2 FQNNGV. The J segment lost 0 bases and the V segment lost 5 bases, leaving 6 bases of the junction unmatched. The CDR3 is 16 residues long. The CDR3 is CASSTRTSSNTGELFF. CDR3 sequence (DNA): TGTGCCAGCAGCACAAGGACTAGTTCGAACACCGGGGAGCTGTTTTTT.

The rearrangement uses TRBV11-2 and TRBJ1-2, with 8 positions matching TRBD1. The ends lost 5 bases at V and 4 bases at J; junction bases unmatched: 6. The CDR3 totals 14 residues. Germline assignment: CDR1 SGHAT and CDR2 FQNNGV. The DNA for the CDR3 is TGTGCCAGCAGCCCCCAGGGGGCGGGCTATGGCTACACCTTC. It is translated as CASSPQGAGYGYTF.

The V call is TRBV4-1, the J call TRBJ2-3, with 10 bases lining up with TRBD2. This CDR3 has 16 amino acids. Germline V gene data show CDR1 as MGHRA and CDR2 as YSYEKL. J lost 0 bases, V lost 4 bases, and 4 bases had no gene match. The CDR3 nucleotides read TGCGCCAGCAGCCCGCTAGCGGGAGCTAGCACAGATACGCAGTATTTT. It yields the protein CASSPLAGASTDTQYF.

The chain has TRBV20-1 and TRBJ2-3; TRBD2 aligns across 8 bases. J lost 2 bases, V lost 3 bases, and 7 bases had no gene match. Germline V gene lookup returns CDR1 DFQATT and CDR2 SNEGSKA (reference sequence). The CDR3 length is 15 residues. The CDR3 loop reads CSASTASGLTDTQYF. CDR3 DNA: TGCAGTGCTAGTACGGCTAGCGGGCTCACAGATACGCAGTATTTT.

The chain has TRBV28 and TRBJ1-3; 8 nucleotides line up with TRBD1. The V segment lost 2 bases and the J segment 0 bases; nucleotides outside the gene matches: 3. This CDR3 is built from 16 residues. Germline V lookup: CDR1 MDHEN, CDR2 SYDVKM. As DNA, the CDR3 is TGTGCCAGCAGTTTAGCTCAGGGGGCCTCTGGAAACACCATATATTTT. It encodes CASSLAQGASGNTIYF.